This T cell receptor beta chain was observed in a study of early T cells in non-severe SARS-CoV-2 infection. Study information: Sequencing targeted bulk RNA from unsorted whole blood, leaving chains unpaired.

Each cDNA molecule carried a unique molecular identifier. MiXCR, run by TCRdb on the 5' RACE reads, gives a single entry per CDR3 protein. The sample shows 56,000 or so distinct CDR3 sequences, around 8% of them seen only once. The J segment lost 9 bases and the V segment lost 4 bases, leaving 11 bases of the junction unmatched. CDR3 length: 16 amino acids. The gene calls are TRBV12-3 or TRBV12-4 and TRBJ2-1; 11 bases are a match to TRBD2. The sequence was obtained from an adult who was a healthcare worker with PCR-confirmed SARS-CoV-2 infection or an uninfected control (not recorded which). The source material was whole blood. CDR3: CASSWGLAVSLGEQFF. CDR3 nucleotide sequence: TGTGCCAGCAGTTGGGGACTAGCGGTCAGCTTGGGTGAGCAGTTCTTC.